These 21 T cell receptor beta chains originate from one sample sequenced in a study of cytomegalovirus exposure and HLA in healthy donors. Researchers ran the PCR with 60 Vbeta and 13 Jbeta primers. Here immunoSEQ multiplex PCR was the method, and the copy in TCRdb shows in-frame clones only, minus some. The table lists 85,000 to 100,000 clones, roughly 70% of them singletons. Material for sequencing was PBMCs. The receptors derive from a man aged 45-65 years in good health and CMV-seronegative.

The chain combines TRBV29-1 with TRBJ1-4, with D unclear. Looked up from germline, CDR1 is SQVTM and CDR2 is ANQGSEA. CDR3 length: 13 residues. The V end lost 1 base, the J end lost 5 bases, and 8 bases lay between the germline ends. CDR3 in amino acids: CSVEGAGNEKLFF. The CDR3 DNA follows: TGCAGCGTTGAAGGGGCGGGAAATGAAAAACTGTTTTTT.

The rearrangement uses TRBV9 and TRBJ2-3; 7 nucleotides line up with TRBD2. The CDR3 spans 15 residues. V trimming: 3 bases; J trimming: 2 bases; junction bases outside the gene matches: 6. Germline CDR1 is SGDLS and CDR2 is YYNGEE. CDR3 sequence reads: CASSDKRGYTDTQYF. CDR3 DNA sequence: TGTGCCAGCAGCGATAAGCGGGGATACACAGATACGCAGTATTTT.

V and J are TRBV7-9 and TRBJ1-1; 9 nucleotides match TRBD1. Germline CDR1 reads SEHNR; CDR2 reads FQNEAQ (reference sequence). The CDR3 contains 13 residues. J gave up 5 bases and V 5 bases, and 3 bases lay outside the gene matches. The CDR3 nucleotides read TGTGCCAGCAGCCGACAGGGGGTGACTGAAGCTTTCTTT. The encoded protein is CASSRQGVTEAFF.

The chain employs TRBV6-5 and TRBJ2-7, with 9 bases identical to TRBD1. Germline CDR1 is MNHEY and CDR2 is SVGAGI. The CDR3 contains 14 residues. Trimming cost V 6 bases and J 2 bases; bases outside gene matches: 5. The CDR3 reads CASSLYRGPYEQYV. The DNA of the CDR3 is TGTGCCAGCAGCCTATACAGGGGGCCCTACGAGCAGTACGTC.

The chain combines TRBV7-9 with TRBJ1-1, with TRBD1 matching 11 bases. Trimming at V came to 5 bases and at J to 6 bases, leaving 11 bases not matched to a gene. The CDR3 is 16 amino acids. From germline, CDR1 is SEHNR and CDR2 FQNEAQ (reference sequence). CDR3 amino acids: CASSLTLGTGGPEAFF. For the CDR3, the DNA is TGTGCCAGCAGCCTAACACTCGGGACAGGGGGTCCTGAAGCTTTCTTT.

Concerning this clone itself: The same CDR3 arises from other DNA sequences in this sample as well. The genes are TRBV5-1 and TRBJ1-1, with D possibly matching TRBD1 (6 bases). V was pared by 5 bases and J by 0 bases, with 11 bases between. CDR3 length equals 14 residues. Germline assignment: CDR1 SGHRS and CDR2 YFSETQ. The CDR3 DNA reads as TGCGCCAGCAGTCCTGACAGGCTGAACACTGAAGCTTTCTTT. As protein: CASSPDRLNTEAFF.

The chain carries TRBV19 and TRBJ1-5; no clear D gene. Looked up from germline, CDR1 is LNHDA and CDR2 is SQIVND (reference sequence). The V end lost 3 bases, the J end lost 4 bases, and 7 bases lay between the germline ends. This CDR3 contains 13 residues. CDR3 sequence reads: CASSIGGNQPQHF. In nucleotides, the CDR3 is TGTGCCAGTAGTATCGGAGGAAATCAGCCCCAGCATTTT.

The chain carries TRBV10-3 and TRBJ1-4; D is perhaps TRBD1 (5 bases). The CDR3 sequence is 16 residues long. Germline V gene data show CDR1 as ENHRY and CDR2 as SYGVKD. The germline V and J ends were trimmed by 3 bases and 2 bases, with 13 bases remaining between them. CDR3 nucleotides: TGTGCCATCAGTGATTCCCTTCCAGGGACTAATGAAAAACTGTTTTTT. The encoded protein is CAISDSLPGTNEKLFF.

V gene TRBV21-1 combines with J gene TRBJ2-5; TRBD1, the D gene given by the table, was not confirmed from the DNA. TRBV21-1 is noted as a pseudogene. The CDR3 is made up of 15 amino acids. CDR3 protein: CASSKTTGFVETQYF. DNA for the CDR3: TGTGCCAGCAGCAAGACGACAGGGTTTGTAGAGACCCAGTACTTC.

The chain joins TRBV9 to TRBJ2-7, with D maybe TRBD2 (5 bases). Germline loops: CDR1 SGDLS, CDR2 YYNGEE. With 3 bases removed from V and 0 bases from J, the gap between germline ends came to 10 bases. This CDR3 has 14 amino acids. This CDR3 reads CASSAGESSYEQYV. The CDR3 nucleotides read TGTGCCAGCAGCGCTGGGGAGAGCTCCTACGAGCAGTACGTC.

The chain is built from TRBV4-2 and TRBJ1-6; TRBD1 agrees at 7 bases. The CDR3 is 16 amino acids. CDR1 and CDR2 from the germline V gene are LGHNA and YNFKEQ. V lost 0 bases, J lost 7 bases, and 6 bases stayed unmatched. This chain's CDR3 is CASSQDPGQRNSPLHF. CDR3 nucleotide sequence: TGTGCCAGCAGCCAAGACCCGGGACAGAGAAATTCACCCCTCCACTTT.

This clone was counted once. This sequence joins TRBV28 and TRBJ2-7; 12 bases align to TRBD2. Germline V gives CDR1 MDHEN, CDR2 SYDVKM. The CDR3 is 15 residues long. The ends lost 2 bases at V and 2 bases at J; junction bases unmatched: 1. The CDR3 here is CASSLGLAGPYEQYV. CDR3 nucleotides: TGTGCCAGCAGTTTAGGACTAGCGGGACCCTACGAGCAGTACGTC.

The DNA for the CDR3 is TGTGCCATCAGTGGAGGAGAGACTTCCGGCAGAAACACCATATATTTT. Protein sequence: CAISGGETSGRNTIYF. The rearrangement joins TRBV10-3 to TRBJ1-3; D unclear. CDR1 is ENHRY and CDR2 is SYGVKD in the germline V gene. This CDR3 region has 16 residues. V lost 4 bases to trimming and J lost 5 bases, with 18 bases between them.

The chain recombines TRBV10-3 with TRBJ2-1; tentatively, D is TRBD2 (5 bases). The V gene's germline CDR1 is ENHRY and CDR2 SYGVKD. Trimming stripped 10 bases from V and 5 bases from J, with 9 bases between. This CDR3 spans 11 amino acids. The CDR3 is CATRRNNEQFF. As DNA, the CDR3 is TGTGCCACCAGGAGGAACAATGAGCAGTTCTTC.

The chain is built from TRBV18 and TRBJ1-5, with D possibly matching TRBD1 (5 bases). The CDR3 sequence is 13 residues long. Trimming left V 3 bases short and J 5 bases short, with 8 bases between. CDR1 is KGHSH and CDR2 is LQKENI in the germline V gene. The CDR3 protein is CASSPGRDQPQHF. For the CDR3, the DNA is TGTGCCAGCTCACCGGGGCGAGATCAGCCCCAGCATTTT.

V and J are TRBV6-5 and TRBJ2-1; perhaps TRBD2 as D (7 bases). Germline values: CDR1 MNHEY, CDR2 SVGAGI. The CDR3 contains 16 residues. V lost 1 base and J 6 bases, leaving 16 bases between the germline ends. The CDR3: CASSYWGTLASNEQFF. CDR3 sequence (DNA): TGTGCCAGCAGTTACTGGGGGACACTAGCGAGCAATGAGCAGTTCTTC.

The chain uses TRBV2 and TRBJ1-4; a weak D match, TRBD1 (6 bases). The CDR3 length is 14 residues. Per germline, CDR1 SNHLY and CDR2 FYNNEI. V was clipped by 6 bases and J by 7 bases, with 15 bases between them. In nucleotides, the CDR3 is TGTGCCAGCAGAGAACAGGGTTCGAGTGAAAAACTGTTTTTT. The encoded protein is CASREQGSSEKLFF.

CDR3 in DNA: TGCGCCAGCAGCCGCTTAGGGGAATATGGCTACACCTTC. Protein: CASSRLGEYGYTF. The chain combines TRBV4-3 with TRBJ1-2; a weak D match, TRBD1 (5 bases). Germline lookup yields CDR1 LGHNA and CDR2 YSLEER. V was cut by 4 bases and J by 5 bases, with 11 bases left in between. The CDR3 is made up of 13 amino acids.

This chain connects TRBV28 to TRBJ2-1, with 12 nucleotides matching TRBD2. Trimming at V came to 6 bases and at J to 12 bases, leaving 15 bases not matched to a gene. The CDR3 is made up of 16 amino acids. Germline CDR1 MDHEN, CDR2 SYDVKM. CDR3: CASSSPLAGGQYRQFF. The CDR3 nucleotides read TGTGCCAGCAGCTCCCCCCTAGCGGGGGGGCAGTATAGGCAGTTCTTC. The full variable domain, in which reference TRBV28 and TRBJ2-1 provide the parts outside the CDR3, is DVKVTQSSRYLVKRTGEKVFLECVQDMDHENMFWYRQDPGLGLRLIYFSYDVKMKEKGDIPEGYSVSREKKERFSLILESASTNQTSMYLCASSSPLAGGQYRQFFGPGTRLTVL.

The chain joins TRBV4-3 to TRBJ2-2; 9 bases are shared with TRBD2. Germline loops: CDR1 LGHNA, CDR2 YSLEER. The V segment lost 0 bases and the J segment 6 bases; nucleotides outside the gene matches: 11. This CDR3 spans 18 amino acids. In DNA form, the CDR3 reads TGCGCCAGCAGCCAAGAGATGCTAGCGGGATTGAGGGCCGGGGAGCTGTTTTTT. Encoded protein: CASSQEMLAGLRAGELFF.

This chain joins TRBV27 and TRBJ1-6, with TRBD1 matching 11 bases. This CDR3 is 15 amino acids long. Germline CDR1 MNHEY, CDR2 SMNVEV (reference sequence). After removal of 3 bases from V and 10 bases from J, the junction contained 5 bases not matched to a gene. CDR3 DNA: TGTGCCAGCAGTTTCTTGGACAGGGGGCGATCACCCCTCCACTTT. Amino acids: CASSFLDRGRSPLHF.